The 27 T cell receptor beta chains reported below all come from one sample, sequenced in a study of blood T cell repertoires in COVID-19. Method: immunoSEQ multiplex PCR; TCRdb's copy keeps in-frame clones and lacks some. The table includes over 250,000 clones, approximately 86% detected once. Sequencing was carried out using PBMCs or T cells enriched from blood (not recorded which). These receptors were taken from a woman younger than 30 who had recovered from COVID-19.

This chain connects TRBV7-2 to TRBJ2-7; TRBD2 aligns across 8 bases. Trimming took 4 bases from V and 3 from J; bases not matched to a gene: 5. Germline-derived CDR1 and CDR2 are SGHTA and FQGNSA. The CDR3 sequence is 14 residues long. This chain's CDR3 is CASSSVAGNYEQYF. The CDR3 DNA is TGTGCCAGCAGCTCCGTAGCGGGGAACTACGAGCAGTACTTC.

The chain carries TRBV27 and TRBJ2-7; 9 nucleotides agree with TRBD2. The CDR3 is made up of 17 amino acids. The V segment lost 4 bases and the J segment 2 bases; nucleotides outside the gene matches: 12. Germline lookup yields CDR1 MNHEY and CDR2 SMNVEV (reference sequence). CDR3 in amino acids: CASSSQAVAGVPYEQYF. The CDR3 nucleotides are TGTGCCAGCAGTTCTCAGGCTGTAGCGGGGGTCCCCTACGAGCAGTACTTC.

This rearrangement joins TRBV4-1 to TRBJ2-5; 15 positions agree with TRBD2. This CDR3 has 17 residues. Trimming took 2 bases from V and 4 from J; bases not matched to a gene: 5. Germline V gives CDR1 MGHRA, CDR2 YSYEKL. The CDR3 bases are TGCGCCAGCAGCCAACGGACTAGCGGGAGGGGTGGAGAGACCCAGTACTTC. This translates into CASSQRTSGRGGETQYF.

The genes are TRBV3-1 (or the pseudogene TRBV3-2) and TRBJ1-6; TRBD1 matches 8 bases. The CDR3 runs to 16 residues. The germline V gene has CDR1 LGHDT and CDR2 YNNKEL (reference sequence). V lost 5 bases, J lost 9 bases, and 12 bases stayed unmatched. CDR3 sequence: CASSNTRDRHRSPLHF. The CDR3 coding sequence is TGTGCCAGCAGCAACACGAGGGACAGGCATCGTTCACCCCTCCACTTT.

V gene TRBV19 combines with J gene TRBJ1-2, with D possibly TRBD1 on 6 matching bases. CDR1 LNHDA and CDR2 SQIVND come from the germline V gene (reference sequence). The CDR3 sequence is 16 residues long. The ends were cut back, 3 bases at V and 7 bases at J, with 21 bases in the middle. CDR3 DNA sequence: TGTGCCAGTAGTATCTGGGTACAGGGTTCACAGTTTGGCTACACCTTC. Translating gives CASSIWVQGSQFGYTF. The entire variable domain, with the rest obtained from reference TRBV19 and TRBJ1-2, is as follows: DGGITQSPKYLFRKEGQNVTLSCEQNLNHDAMYWYRQDPGQGLRLIYYSQIVNDFQKGDIAEGYSVSREKKESFPLTVTSAQKNPTAFYLCASSIWVQGSQFGYTFGSGTRLTVV.

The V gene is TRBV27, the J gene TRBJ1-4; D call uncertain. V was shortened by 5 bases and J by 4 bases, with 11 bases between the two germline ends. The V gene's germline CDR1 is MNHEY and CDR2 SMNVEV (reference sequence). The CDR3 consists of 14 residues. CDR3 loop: CASSPRPGNEKLFF. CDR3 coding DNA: TGTGCCAGCAGTCCGCGGCCGGGTAATGAAAAACTGTTTTTT.

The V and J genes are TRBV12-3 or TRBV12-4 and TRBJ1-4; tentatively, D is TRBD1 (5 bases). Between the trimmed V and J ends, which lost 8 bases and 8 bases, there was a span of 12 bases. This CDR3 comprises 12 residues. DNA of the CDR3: TGTGCCAGCGGCAGACAGTGGGAAAAACTGTTTTTT. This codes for CASGRQWEKLFF.

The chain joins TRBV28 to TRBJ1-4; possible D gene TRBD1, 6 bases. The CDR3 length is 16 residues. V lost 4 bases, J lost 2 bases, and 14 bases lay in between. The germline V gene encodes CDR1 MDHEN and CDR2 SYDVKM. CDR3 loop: CASSSPGGHTNEKLFF. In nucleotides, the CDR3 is TGTGCCAGCAGTTCCCCGGGGGGACACACTAATGAAAAACTGTTTTTT.

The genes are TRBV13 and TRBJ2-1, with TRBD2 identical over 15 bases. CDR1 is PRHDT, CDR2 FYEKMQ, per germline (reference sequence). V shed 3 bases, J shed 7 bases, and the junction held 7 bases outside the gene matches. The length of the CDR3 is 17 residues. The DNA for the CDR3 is TGTGCCAGCAGCTTCTGGACTAGCGGGAGGGCCAAAAATGAGCAGTTCTTC. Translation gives CASSFWTSGRAKNEQFF.

CDR3 region: CAISSSGATTGELFF. As DNA, the CDR3 is TGTGCCATCAGCTCTAGCGGGGCGACCACCGGGGAGCTGTTTTTT. V gene TRBV10-3 combines with J gene TRBJ2-2, with 9 bases that match TRBD2. V lost 6 bases, J lost 4 bases, and 6 bases stayed unmatched. Germline-derived CDR1 and CDR2 are ENHRY and SYGVKD. The CDR3 length is 15 residues.

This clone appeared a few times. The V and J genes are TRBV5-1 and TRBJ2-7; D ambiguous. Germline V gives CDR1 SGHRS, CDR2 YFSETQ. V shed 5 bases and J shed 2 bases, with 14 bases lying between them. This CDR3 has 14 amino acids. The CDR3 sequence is CASRPLPSTYEQYF. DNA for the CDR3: TGCGCCAGCAGGCCCCTCCCCTCTACCTACGAGCAGTACTTC.

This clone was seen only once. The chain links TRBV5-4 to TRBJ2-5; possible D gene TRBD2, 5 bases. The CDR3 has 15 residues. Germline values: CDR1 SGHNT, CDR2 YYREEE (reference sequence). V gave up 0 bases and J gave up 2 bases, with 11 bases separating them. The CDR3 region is CASSLETGSQETQYF. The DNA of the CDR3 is TGTGCCAGCAGCTTGGAGACGGGGAGTCAAGAGACCCAGTACTTC.

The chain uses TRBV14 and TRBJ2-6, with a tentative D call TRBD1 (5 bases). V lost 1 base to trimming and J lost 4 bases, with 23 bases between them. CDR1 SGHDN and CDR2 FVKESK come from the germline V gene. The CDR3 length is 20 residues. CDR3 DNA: TGTGCCAGCAGCCAAGGCCAGGGTAGGCCCGTGCTGAGCGGGGCCAACGTCCTGACTTTC. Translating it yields CASSQGQGRPVLSGANVLTF.

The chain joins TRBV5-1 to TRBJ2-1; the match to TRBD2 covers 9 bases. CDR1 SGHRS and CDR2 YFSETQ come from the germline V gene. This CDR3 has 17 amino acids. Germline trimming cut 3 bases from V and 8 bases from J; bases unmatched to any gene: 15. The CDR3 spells CASSSLAGGTFTDEQFF. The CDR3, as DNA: TGCGCCAGCAGCTCCTTGGCGGGAGGGACGTTTACGGATGAGCAGTTCTTC.

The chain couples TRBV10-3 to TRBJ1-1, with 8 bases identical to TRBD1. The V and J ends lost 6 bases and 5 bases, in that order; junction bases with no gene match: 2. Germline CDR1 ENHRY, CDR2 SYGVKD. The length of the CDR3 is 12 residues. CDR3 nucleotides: TGTGCCATCAGGACAGGGGAAACTGAAGCTTTCTTT. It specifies CAIRTGETEAFF.

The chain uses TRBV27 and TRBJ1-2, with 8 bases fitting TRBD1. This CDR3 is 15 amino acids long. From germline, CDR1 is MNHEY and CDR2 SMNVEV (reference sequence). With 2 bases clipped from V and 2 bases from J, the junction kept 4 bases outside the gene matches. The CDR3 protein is CASSLGRQGNYGYTF. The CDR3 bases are TGTGCCAGCAGTTTAGGGAGACAGGGGAACTATGGCTACACCTTC.

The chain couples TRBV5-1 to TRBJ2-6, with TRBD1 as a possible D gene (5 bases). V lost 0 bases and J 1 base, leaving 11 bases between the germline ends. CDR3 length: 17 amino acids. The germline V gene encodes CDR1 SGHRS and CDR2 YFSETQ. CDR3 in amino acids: CASSLVGLNSGANVLTF. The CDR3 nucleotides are TGCGCCAGCAGCTTGGTGGGGCTCAATTCTGGGGCCAACGTCCTGACTTTC.

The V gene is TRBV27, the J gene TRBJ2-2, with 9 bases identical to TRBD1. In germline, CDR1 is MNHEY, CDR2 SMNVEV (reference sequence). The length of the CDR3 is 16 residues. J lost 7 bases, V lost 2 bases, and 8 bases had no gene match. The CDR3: CASSLIGDRDHGELFF. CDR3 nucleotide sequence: TGTGCCAGCAGTTTAATTGGGGACAGGGATCACGGGGAGCTGTTTTTT.

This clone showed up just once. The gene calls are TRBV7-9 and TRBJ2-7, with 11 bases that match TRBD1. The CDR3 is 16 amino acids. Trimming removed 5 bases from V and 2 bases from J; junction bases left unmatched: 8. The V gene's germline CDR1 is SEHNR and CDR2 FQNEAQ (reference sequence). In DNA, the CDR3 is TGTGCCAGCAGCGCTGGGACAGGGGGGGCTACCTACGAGCAGTACTTC. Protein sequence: CASSAGTGGATYEQYF.

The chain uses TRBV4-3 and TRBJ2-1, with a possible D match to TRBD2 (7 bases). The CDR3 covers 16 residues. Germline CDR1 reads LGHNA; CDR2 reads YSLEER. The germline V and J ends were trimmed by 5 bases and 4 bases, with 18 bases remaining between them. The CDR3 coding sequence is TGCGCCAGCAGCTCTCTGGGCGGGGGCAATTACAATGAGCAGTTCTTC. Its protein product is CASSSLGGGNYNEQFF.

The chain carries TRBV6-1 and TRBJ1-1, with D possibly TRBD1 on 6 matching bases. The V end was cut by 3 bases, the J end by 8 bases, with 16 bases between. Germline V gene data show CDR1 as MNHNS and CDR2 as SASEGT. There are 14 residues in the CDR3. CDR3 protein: CASSDRDKREEAFF. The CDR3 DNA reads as TGTGCCAGCAGTGACCGGGACAAAAGGGAGGAAGCTTTCTTT.

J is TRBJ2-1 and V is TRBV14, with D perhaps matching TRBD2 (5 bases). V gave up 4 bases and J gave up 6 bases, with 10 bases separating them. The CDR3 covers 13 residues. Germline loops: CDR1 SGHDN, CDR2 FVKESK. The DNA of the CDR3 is TGTGCCAGCAGCCTAAACGGACTCAATGAGCAGTTCTTC. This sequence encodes CASSLNGLNEQFF.

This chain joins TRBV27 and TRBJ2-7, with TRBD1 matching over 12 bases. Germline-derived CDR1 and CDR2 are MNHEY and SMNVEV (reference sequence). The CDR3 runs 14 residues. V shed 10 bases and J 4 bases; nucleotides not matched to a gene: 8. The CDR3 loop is CATQRDRGQYEQYF. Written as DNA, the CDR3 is TGTGCCACCCAGCGGGACAGGGGGCAGTACGAGCAGTACTTC.

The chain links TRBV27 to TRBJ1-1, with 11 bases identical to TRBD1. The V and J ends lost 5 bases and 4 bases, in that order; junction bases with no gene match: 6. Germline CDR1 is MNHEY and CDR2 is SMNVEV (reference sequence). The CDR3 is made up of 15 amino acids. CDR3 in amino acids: CASSLRTGGITEAFF. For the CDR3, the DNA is TGTGCCAGCAGTCTGCGGACAGGGGGCATCACTGAAGCTTTCTTT.

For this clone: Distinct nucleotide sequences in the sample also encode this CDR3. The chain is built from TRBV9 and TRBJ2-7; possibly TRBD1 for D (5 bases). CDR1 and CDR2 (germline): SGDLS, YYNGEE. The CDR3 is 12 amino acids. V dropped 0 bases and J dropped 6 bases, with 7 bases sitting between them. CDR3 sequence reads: CASSVDRGEQYF. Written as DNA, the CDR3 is TGTGCCAGCAGCGTAGATAGGGGCGAGCAGTACTTC.

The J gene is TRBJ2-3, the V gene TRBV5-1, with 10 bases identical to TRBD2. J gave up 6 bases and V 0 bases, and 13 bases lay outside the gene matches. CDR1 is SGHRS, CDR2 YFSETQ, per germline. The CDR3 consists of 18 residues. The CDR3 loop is CASSLGASGRSGGDTQYF. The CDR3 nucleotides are TGCGCCAGCAGCTTGGGGGCTAGCGGGAGAAGTGGTGGCGATACGCAGTATTTT.

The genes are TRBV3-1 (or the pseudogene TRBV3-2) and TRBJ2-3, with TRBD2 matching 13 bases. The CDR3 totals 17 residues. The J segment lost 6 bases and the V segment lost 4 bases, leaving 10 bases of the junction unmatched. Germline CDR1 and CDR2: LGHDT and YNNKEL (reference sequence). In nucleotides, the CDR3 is TGTGCCAGCAGCCGAAGACTAGCGGGGGGCAACATGGATACGCAGTATTTT. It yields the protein CASSRRLAGGNMDTQYF.